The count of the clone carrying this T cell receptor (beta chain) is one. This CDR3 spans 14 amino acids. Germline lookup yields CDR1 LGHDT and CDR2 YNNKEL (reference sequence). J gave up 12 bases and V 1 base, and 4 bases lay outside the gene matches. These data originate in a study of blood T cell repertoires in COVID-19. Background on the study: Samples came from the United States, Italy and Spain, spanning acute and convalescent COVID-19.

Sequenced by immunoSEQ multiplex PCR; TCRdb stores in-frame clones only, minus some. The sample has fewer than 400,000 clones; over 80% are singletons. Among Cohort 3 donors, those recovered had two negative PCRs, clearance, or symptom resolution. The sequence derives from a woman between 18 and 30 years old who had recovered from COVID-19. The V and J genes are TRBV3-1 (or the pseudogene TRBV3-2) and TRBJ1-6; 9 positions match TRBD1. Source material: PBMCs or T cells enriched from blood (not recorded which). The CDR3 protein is CASSQGTGAEPLHF. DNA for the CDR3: TGTGCCAGCAGCCAAGGGACAGGGGCGGAACCCCTCCACTTT.